Below, 24 T cell receptor beta chains from the same sample are listed, as sequenced in a study of T-cell memory formation after mild COVID-19. TCRdb re-derived calls from the 5' RACE reads in MiXCR, one entry per CDR3 protein. This sample yields roughly 320,000 distinct CDR3 sequences, of which 25% to 30% are seen a single time; roughly 14% belongs to the top ten. Source material: PBMCs or a T cell subset sorted from them (not recorded which). These receptors came from an adult woman who had mild COVID-19 (a few samples of this study predate the infection). Cell type and time point are not known.

The chain uses TRBV27 and TRBJ1-1, with a possible D match to TRBD1 (5 bases). The V end was cut by 7 bases, the J end by 4 bases, with 19 bases between. The CDR3 contains 15 residues. CDR1 and CDR2 from the germline V gene are MNHEY and SMNVEV (reference sequence). The CDR3 reads CASKGVRGFGTEAFF. The CDR3, as DNA: TGTGCCAGCAAGGGAGTGAGGGGATTCGGCACTGAAGCTTTCTTT.

This clonotype has only a few counts. The V and J genes are TRBV4-1 and TRBJ2-7; maybe TRBD2 (6 bases). Germline CDR1 MGHRA, CDR2 YSYEKL. V dropped 0 bases and J dropped 4 bases, with 13 bases sitting between them. The CDR3 runs 15 residues. In DNA form, the CDR3 reads TGCGCCAGCAGCCAAGAGTCACTGGGACTTTACGAGCAGTACTTC. It is translated as CASSQESLGLYEQYF.

The genes are TRBV12-3 or TRBV12-4 and TRBJ1-1; no clear D. Trimming cost V 5 bases and J 8 bases, with 15 bases left between them. This CDR3 comprises 13 residues. The CDR3 region is CASSIGPIQEAFF. Here the CDR3 DNA reads TGTGCCAGCAGTATAGGGCCCATCCAGGAAGCTTTCTTT.

CDR3 coding DNA: TGTGCCAGCCTTGGGAGGAGCACAGATACGCAGTATTTT. This gives the protein CASLGRSTDTQYF. The chain uses TRBV3-1 and TRBJ2-3, with a weak D call TRBD2 (6 bases). Germline CDR1 LGHDT, CDR2 YNNKEL (reference sequence). CDR3 size: 13 residues. The V and J ends lost 8 bases and 0 bases respectively, with 9 bases between them.

The chain has TRBV2 and TRBJ1-3, with D tentatively TRBD1 (5 bases). The CDR3 extends over 14 amino acids. Between the trimmed V and J ends, which lost 10 bases and 4 bases, there was a span of 17 bases. The germline V gene has CDR1 SNHLY and CDR2 FYNNEI. The CDR3 loop reads CATKGTRTGNTIYF. In nucleotides, the CDR3 is TGTGCCACCAAGGGGACCAGGACAGGAAACACCATATATTTT.

V usage is TRBV4-1 and J usage is TRBJ2-4; no definite D call. Trimming cost V 3 bases and J 0 bases, with 9 bases left between them. CDR1 and CDR2 (germline): MGHRA, YSYEKL. This CDR3 is 15 amino acids long. Here the CDR3 reads CASSQPRLAKNIQYF. CDR3 coding DNA: TGCGCCAGCAGCCAGCCCAGGCTAGCCAAAAACATTCAGTACTTC.

The chain carries TRBV4-3 and TRBJ2-3, with 13 bases identical to TRBD2. V was pared by 1 base and J by 5 bases, with 9 bases of the junction left unmatched. The CDR3 totals 18 residues. Germline loops: CDR1 LGHNA, CDR2 YSLEER. The CDR3 loop is CASSQALLAGGPGDTQYF. The CDR3 nucleotides are TGCGCCAGCAGCCAAGCCCTACTAGCGGGAGGGCCCGGAGATACGCAGTATTTT.

This clonotype was counted a single time. CDR3 in DNA: TGCAGTGCTCCACTGCGACCCGGGACAGGGGCGGCCGAGCAGTACTTC. Protein product: CSAPLRPGTGAAEQYF. The chain joins TRBV20-1 to TRBJ2-7; 10 bases line up with TRBD1. V lost 5 bases and J lost 6; bases outside the gene matches: 16. The CDR3 is made up of 16 amino acids. Germline assignment: CDR1 DFQATT and CDR2 SNEGSKA (reference sequence).

This clonotype has more than one count but fewer than ten. This chain links TRBV7-6 with TRBJ2-7, with 8 bases that match TRBD1. This CDR3 contains 17 residues. Losses at the gene ends were 3 bases for V and 2 bases for J; bases not matched to a gene: 12. The germline CDR1 and CDR2 sequences are SGHVS and FNYEAQ. CDR3 loop: CASSLSLRTGNTYEQYF. In DNA form, the CDR3 reads TGTGCCAGCAGCTTGAGCTTGAGGACAGGGAACACCTACGAGCAGTACTTC. The whole variable domain, remainder taken from reference TRBV7-6 and TRBJ2-7, is GAGVSQSPRYKVTKRGQDVALRCDPISGHVSLYWYRQALGQGPEFLTYFNYEAQQDKSGLPNDRFSAERPEGSISTLTIQRTEQRDSAMYRCASSLSLRTGNTYEQYFGPGTRLTVT.

This clonotype came up many times. The rearrangement links TRBV12-3 or TRBV12-4 to TRBJ1-2, with D tentatively TRBD1 (5 bases). V lost 6 bases and J 5 bases, leaving 10 bases between the germline ends. This CDR3 is built from 12 residues. The CDR3 here is CASRAGGYGYTF. In DNA, the CDR3 is TGTGCCAGCAGAGCCGGGGGGTATGGCTACACCTTC.

The rearrangement links TRBV10-3 to TRBJ1-5, with unresolved D. This CDR3 region has 12 residues. V lost 3 bases and J lost 7, with 7 bases in between. The germline V gene has CDR1 ENHRY and CDR2 SYGVKD. The CDR3 bases are TGTGCCATCAGTGAACCAGGACAGCCCCAGCATTTT. Translated: CAISEPGQPQHF.

A few counts support this clonotype. The CDR3 DNA reads as TGTGCCAGCAGCGAGTTCCCACTACCCCAAGAGACCCAGTACTTC. This codes for CASSEFPLPQETQYF. V usage is TRBV5-4 and J usage is TRBJ2-5; D uncertain. CDR3 length: 15 amino acids. The V gene lost 4 bases and the J gene lost 1 base, with 14 bases spanning the gap. Per the germline V gene, CDR1 is SGHNT and CDR2 is YYREEE (reference sequence). Filled out from reference TRBV5-4 and TRBJ2-5, the complete variable domain reads ETGVTQSPTHLIKTRGQQVTLRCSSQSGHNTVSWYQQALGQGPQFIFQYYREEENGRGNFPPRFSGLQFPNYSSELNVNALELDDSALYLCASSEFPLPQETQYFGPGTRLLVL.

The chain combines TRBV5-6 with TRBJ2-3; tentatively, D is TRBD2 (6 bases). CDR1 and CDR2 (germline): SGHDT, YYEEEE. The V end was cut by 1 base, the J end by 1 base, with 13 bases between. This CDR3 is built from 16 residues. This CDR3 reads CASSLWVLAGTDTQYF. DNA of the CDR3: TGTGCCAGCAGCTTGTGGGTATTAGCGGGCACAGATACGCAGTATTTT. The variable domain in full, completed from reference TRBV5-6 and TRBJ2-3, reads DAGVTQSPTHLIKTRGQQVTLRCSPKSGHDTVSWYQQALGQGPQFIFQYYEEEERQRGNFPDRFSGHQFPNYSSELNVNALLLGDSALYLCASSLWVLAGTDTQYFGPGTRLTVL.

This clonotype came up a few times. The CDR3 is CASSYLGQGARPYEQYF. The CDR3 DNA follows: TGTGCCAGCAGTTACCTCGGACAGGGGGCGCGACCCTACGAGCAGTACTTC. This chain uses TRBV6-5 with TRBJ2-7; 11 nucleotides match TRBD1. V shed 2 bases, J shed 2 bases, and the junction held 8 bases outside the gene matches. The CDR3 runs to 17 residues. Germline loops: CDR1 MNHEY, CDR2 SVGAGI.

This clonotype has a handful of counts. The chain is built from TRBV20-1 and TRBJ2-2; no definite D call. The V and J ends lost 0 bases and 1 base respectively, with 3 bases between them. Germline CDR1 is DFQATT and CDR2 is SNEGSKA (reference sequence). The CDR3 is 13 residues long. The CDR3 region has the DNA TGCAGTGCTAGAGATCTGAACACCGGGGAGCTGTTTTTT. It translates to CSARDLNTGELFF.

The chain has TRBV7-3 and TRBJ1-1; no clear D gene. CDR3 length: 15 amino acids. Germline values: CDR1 SGHTA, CDR2 FQGTGA. Trimming stripped 5 bases from V and 4 bases from J, with 17 bases between. CDR3 nucleotide sequence: TGTGCCAGCAGCGGGGAAGTAGGTTACGGCACTGAAGCTTTCTTT. This codes for CASSGEVGYGTEAFF.

This clonotype has just a few counts. J is TRBJ2-7 and V is TRBV9; 7 nucleotides match TRBD2. Germline-derived CDR1 and CDR2 are SGDLS and YYNGEE. The CDR3 consists of 16 residues. The junction had 10 bases not matched to a gene; V was cut back by 4 bases and J by 0 bases. CDR3 bases: TGTGCCAGCAGCTCCGGGAGGAACCCTAGCTCCTACGAGCAGTACTTC. It translates to CASSSGRNPSSYEQYF. The full variable domain, its missing parts supplied by reference TRBV9 and TRBJ2-7, is DSGVTQTPKHLITATGQRVTLRCSPRSGDLSVYWYQQSLDQGLQFLIQYYNGEERAKGNILERFSAQQFPDLHSELNLSSLELGDSALYFCASSSGRNPSSYEQYFGPGTRLTVT.

This rearrangement joins TRBV6-5 to TRBJ2-5; D may correspond to TRBD1 or TRBD2 (6 bases each). The CDR3 has 15 residues. V was pared by 2 bases and J by 4 bases, with 14 bases between. Germline CDR1 reads MNHEY; CDR2 reads SVGAGI. This CDR3 is CASSYGTSRGETQYF. DNA of the CDR3: TGTGCCAGCAGTTACGGAACTAGCAGGGGAGAGACCCAGTACTTC.

This clonotype was counted a few times. V and J are TRBV25-1 and TRBJ2-1; perhaps D is TRBD1 or TRBD2 (5 bases each). CDR3 length: 14 residues. V lost 0 bases and J lost 9, with 12 bases in between. CDR1 and CDR2 from the germline V gene are MGHDK and SYGVNS. CDR3 sequence: CASSEYRMRGEQFF. The CDR3 DNA sequence: TGTGCCAGCAGTGAATACCGAATGAGGGGTGAGCAGTTCTTC. Full variable domain (remainder filled in from reference TRBV25-1 and TRBJ2-1): EADIYQTPRYLVIGTGKKITLECSQTMGHDKMYWYQQDPGMELHLIHYSYGVNSTEKGDLSSESTVSRIRTEHFPLTLESARPSHTSQYLCASSEYRMRGEQFFGPGTRLTVL.

The V and J genes are TRBV27 and TRBJ1-1; tentatively, D is TRBD1 (6 bases). CDR3 length: 12 amino acids. CDR1 is MNHEY, CDR2 SMNVEV, per germline (reference sequence). The ends were cut back, 7 bases at V and 4 bases at J, with 10 bases in the middle. CDR3 in amino acids: CASMSRGTEAFF. Written as DNA, the CDR3 is TGTGCCAGCATGTCCAGGGGCACTGAAGCTTTCTTT.

The chain links TRBV19 to TRBJ1-2, with 7 nucleotides matching TRBD1. The junction had 15 bases not matched to a gene; V was cut back by 3 bases and J by 8 bases. The CDR3 sequence is 16 residues long. Germline assignment: CDR1 LNHDA and CDR2 SQIVND (reference sequence). This chain's CDR3 is CASSILSTGEFGGYTF. The CDR3 DNA follows: TGTGCCAGTAGTATCCTTTCCACAGGGGAATTCGGCGGCTACACCTTC.

The V gene is TRBV20-1, the J gene TRBJ2-7; tentatively, D is TRBD1 (5 bases). The germline V gene has CDR1 DFQATT and CDR2 SNEGSKA (reference sequence). V was pared by 7 bases and J by 4 bases, with 14 bases between. The CDR3 sequence is 12 residues long. The CDR3 sequence is CSVSTGTYEQYF. DNA for the CDR3: TGCAGTGTTAGTACAGGTACTTACGAGCAGTACTTC.

V and J are TRBV7-9 and TRBJ2-1; D is ambiguous. Trimming shortened V by 5 bases and J by 6 bases, and 14 bases separated the two germline ends. This CDR3 is built from 14 residues. Germline assignment: CDR1 SEHNR and CDR2 FQNEAQ (reference sequence). CDR3 nucleotides: TGTGCCAGCAGCCCACTCCCGATAAGCAATGAGCAGTTCTTC. This encodes CASSPLPISNEQFF.

The genes are TRBV11-2 and TRBJ1-1, with D perhaps TRBD1 (6 bases). The germline V and J ends were trimmed by 7 bases and 7 bases, with 25 bases remaining between them. CDR3 length: 16 amino acids. The germline V gene has CDR1 SGHAT and CDR2 FQNNGV. The CDR3 coding sequence is TGTGCCAGCACCCCGTTGGGGGGGGCAACAACCTTTGAAGCTTTCTTT. This gives the protein CASTPLGGATTFEAFF.